A selection of T cell receptor beta chains follows, all from one sample in a study of cytomegalovirus exposure and HLA in healthy donors. The table came from immunoSEQ multiplex PCR; TCRdb's copy has only in-frame clones and leaves some out. The profile shows 150,000 or so clones, roughly four fifths of them singletons. The sequencing sample was made of PBMCs. These receptor sequences come from a female donor in good health and CMV-seronegative. Both conserved end residues are part of each CDR3. Expanded clones are given a class, and other clones once, few, many or no size at all.

size | J | V | CDR3
- | TRBJ2-3 | TRBV9 | CASSDPTSGGTDTQYF
- | TRBJ1-2 | TRBV5-8 | CASSRLQGLNGYTF
once | TRBJ2-3 | TRBV5-8 | CASSLDSGVTDTQYF
once | TRBJ1-6 | TRBV9 | CASSVGDRRIDSPLHF
- | TRBJ1-1 | TRBV19 | CASAVNTEAFF
few | TRBJ1-5 | TRBV21-1 | CASIPLGRHESNQPQHF
- | TRBJ1-1 | TRBV11-2 | CASSSRQFMNTEAFF
- | TRBJ1-1 | TRBV25-1 | CASSEYIQGVGAFF
- | TRBJ2-5 | TRBV7-8 | CASSLVGAETQYF
- | TRBJ2-7 | TRBV29-1 | CSVEDRGGGYYEQYF
- | TRBJ2-3 | TRBV9 | CASSSRSGPSTDTQYF
- | TRBJ1-4 | TRBV30 | CAWCRDRGARNEKLFF
- | TRBJ2-7 | TRBV4-2 | CASSQTTTTGGAGEQYF
- | TRBJ2-7 | TRBV18 | CASSPGSRGEQYF
- | TRBJ2-3 | TRBV20-1 | CSALAGDTQYF
- | TRBJ1-1 | TRBV28 | CASSSYMVNTEAFF
- | TRBJ1-4 | TRBV2 | CASSRESTNEKLFF
- | TRBJ2-7 | TRBV5-4 | CASSLGTGVSSSYEQYF
- | TRBJ2-1 | TRBV9 | CASSGRRGEQFF
- | TRBJ2-5 | TRBV18 | CASSPLASGRTGVETQYF
- | TRBJ2-1 | TRBV14 | CASSVRLAGVNNEQFF
- | TRBJ2-7 | TRBV7-9 | CASSRDYEQYF
- | TRBJ1-1 | TRBV6-1 | CASALDSYLKSFF